The rows below give T cell receptor beta chains drawn from one sample of a study of early T cells in non-severe SARS-CoV-2 infection. Via MiXCR, TCRdb re-called the 5' RACE reads, giving one row per CDR3 protein. The sample shows approximately 70,000 distinct CDR3 sequences, about 12% of them seen only once. Sequenced sample: whole blood. These receptors originate from an adult who was a healthcare worker with PCR-confirmed SARS-CoV-2 infection or an uninfected control (not recorded which). Both conserved end residues are part of each CDR3. The order of the fields is J gene, V gene, clone size, D gene, CDR3 DNA, CDR3 protein. The D gene is left open where the match is weak. The listing skips clone size in some rows; elsewhere it reads once, few, many or a size class.

J: TRBJ2-1; V: TRBV11-2; size: many; D: .; DNA: TGTGCCAGCAGCTTAGTCGGGGGTACCGGAAATGAGCAGTTCTTC; CDR3: CASSLVGGTGNEQFF
J: TRBJ1-1; V: TRBV7-9; size: .; D: .; DNA: TGTGCCAGCAGCGCGGGGGTTGACACTGAAGCTTTCTTT; CDR3: CASSAGVDTEAFF
J: TRBJ2-1; V: TRBV7-3; size: .; D: TRBD2; DNA: TGTGCCAGCAGCTCCCGCGGGACTAGCGGTTACAATGAGCAGTTCTTC; CDR3: CASSSRGTSGYNEQFF
J: TRBJ2-1; V: TRBV7-6; size: .; D: .; DNA: TGTGCCAGCAGCTTAGTGGGCCGCGGCTACGGCTCCTACAATGAGCAGTTCTTC; CDR3: CASSLVGRGYGSYNEQFF
J: TRBJ2-1; V: TRBV5-4; size: .; D: TRBD2; DNA: TGTGCCAGCAGCCGGAGGACTAGCGGTTACAATGAGCAGTTCTTC; CDR3: CASSRRTSGYNEQFF
J: TRBJ2-7; V: TRBV7-2; size: many; D: TRBD1; DNA: TGTGCCAGCAAAAGACAGGGATCTCAACCCTACGAGCAGTACTTC; CDR3: CASKRQGSQPYEQYF
J: TRBJ1-1; V: TRBV9; size: .; D: TRBD1; DNA: TGTGCCAGCAGCCCCAGACAGGGTAACACTGAAGCTTTCTTT; CDR3: CASSPRQGNTEAFF
J: TRBJ2-7; V: TRBV5-5; size: .; D: .; DNA: TGTGCCAGCAGCGTATACGGTCTCCCCTACGAGCAGTACTTC; CDR3: CASSVYGLPYEQYF
J: TRBJ2-7; V: TRBV28; size: .; D: .; DNA: TGTGCCAGCAGTATATCAGGCCAGCAGTACTTC; CDR3: CASSISGQQYF
J: TRBJ2-2; V: TRBV6-1; size: medium-sized; D: TRBD1; DNA: TGTGCCAGCACCGGGACAGCCAACACCGGGGAGCTGTTTTTT; CDR3: CASTGTANTGELFF
J: TRBJ1-1; V: TRBV30; size: few; D: .; DNA: TGTGCCTGGAGCGTACTGAACACTGAAGCTTTCTTT; CDR3: CAWSVLNTEAFF
J: TRBJ1-5; V: TRBV12-3/TRBV12-4; size: many; D: TRBD1; DNA: TGTGCCAGCAGCTGGGGACAGGGCAATCAGCCCCAGCATTTT; CDR3: CASSWGQGNQPQHF
J: TRBJ1-1; V: TRBV5-1; size: .; D: TRBD1; DNA: TGCGCCAGCAGCTCGCGGACAGGGAGGAGTGAAGCTTTCTTT; CDR3: CASSSRTGRSEAFF
J: TRBJ2-7; V: TRBV5-1; size: many; D: .; DNA: TGCGCCAGCAGCTTGGCAAACTCCTACGAGCAGTACTTC; CDR3: CASSLANSYEQYF
J: TRBJ2-2; V: TRBV10-1; size: many; D: TRBD2; DNA: TGCGCCATAGGACTAGCGGGAGACAACACCGGGGAGCTGTTTTTT; CDR3: CAIGLAGDNTGELFF
J: TRBJ1-2; V: TRBV29-1; size: many; D: .; DNA: TGCAGCATGTGGGACCATAACTATGGCTACACCTTC; CDR3: CSMWDHNYGYTF
J: TRBJ2-7; V: TRBV15; size: many; D: TRBD2; DNA: TGTGCCACCCGAAGCGGGGGGGACCCCTTCGAGCAGTACTTC; CDR3: CATRSGGDPFEQYF
J: TRBJ2-3; V: TRBV29-1; size: many; D: TRBD2; DNA: TGCAGCGTTGTGGGCGGGAGTATACATACGCAGTATTTT; CDR3: CSVVGGSIHTQYF
J: TRBJ2-7; V: TRBV9; size: .; D: .; DNA: TGTGCCAGCAGCCTGGGGGCGGGGTTGTACTACGAGCAGTACTTC; CDR3: CASSLGAGLYYEQYF
J: TRBJ2-5; V: TRBV19; size: few; D: TRBD2; DNA: TGTGCCAGTAGCGGGAGGGTCCTCTCCAGGGAGACCCAGTACTTC; CDR3: CASSGRVLSRETQYF
J: TRBJ2-5; V: TRBV24-1; size: .; D: TRBD1; DNA: TGTGCCACCAGTGACAGGGACAGGGGAGAGACCCAGTACTTC; CDR3: CATSDRDRGETQYF
J: TRBJ2-1; V: TRBV7-2; size: few; D: .; DNA: TGTGCCAGCAGCTTAACCCATAGGAAGTTCTTC; CDR3: CASSLTHRKFF
J: TRBJ2-3; V: TRBV6-1; size: few; D: .; DNA: TGTGCCAGCAGTGAATATAATCCAGATACGCAGTATTTT; CDR3: CASSEYNPDTQYF
J: TRBJ1-2; V: TRBV12-3/TRBV12-4; size: once; D: TRBD1; DNA: TGTGCCAGCAGTCAGACAGGGGTTAACTATGGCTACACCTTC; CDR3: CASSQTGVNYGYTF
J: TRBJ2-7; V: TRBV3-1; size: .; D: TRBD2; DNA: TGTGCCAGCAGCCGAATGGGCGGGGGGAACGAGCAGTACTTC; CDR3: CASSRMGGGNEQYF
J: TRBJ2-1; V: TRBV20-1; size: many; D: .; DNA: TGCAGTGCTAGAATGAAGAATGAGCAGTTCTTC; CDR3: CSARMKNEQFF
J: TRBJ2-2; V: TRBV6-5; size: .; D: TRBD2; DNA: TGCGCTAGCGGAGACTTTAACACCGGGGAGCTGTTTTTT; CDR3: CASGDFNTGELFF
J: TRBJ2-1; V: TRBV19; size: .; D: .; DNA: TGTGCCAGTCGCTACGGTGGGTCTGTTACCTACAATGAGCAGTTCTTC; CDR3: CASRYGGSVTYNEQFF
J: TRBJ2-7; V: TRBV18; size: many; D: .; DNA: TGTGCCAGCTCACGATCGGGACCGCTCTCCTACGAGCAGTACTTC; CDR3: CASSRSGPLSYEQYF
J: TRBJ1-5; V: TRBV29-1; size: .; D: .; DNA: TGCAGCGCTGGTCATAGCAATCAGCCCCAGCATTTT; CDR3: CSAGHSNQPQHF
J: TRBJ2-4; V: TRBV29-1; size: many; D: .; DNA: TGCAGCGTTGAAGATCGGTCAGGGGGGAGCATTCAGTACTTC; CDR3: CSVEDRSGGSIQYF
J: TRBJ2-7; V: TRBV7-7; size: few; D: .; DNA: TGTGCCAGCAGCTTAGTTAAATGGGAAAACTCCTACGAGCAGTACTTC; CDR3: CASSLVKWENSYEQYF
J: TRBJ2-1; V: TRBV10-1; size: .; D: .; DNA: TGCGCCAGCAGTGAGTCGGGGGCTTCATACAATGAGCAGTTCTTC; CDR3: CASSESGASYNEQFF
J: TRBJ2-1; V: TRBV18; size: many; D: .; DNA: TGTGCCAGCTCACCACAGGGACGCAATGAGCAGTTCTTC; CDR3: CASSPQGRNEQFF
J: TRBJ1-2; V: TRBV27; size: many; D: TRBD1; DNA: TGTGCCAGCAGTTTATCCTCCCGCCCTTTGACAGGGAAGAGTGGCTACACCTTC; CDR3: CASSLSSRPLTGKSGYTF
J: TRBJ2-3; V: TRBV4-2; size: many; D: .; DNA: TGTGCCAGCAGCCCCTACGGTCCAGATACGCAGTATTTT; CDR3: CASSPYGPDTQYF
J: TRBJ2-7; V: TRBV5-1; size: many; D: .; DNA: TGCGCCAGCAGCTCGGGCGAGGTAGGAGACGAGCAGTACTTC; CDR3: CASSSGEVGDEQYF
J: TRBJ1-5; V: TRBV24-1; size: few; D: TRBD1; DNA: TGTGCCACCAGTGATTTGGTCAGCGGACAGGGGAGCAATCAGCCCCAGCATTTT; CDR3: CATSDLVSGQGSNQPQHF
J: TRBJ1-6; V: TRBV18; size: few; D: .; DNA: TGTGCCAGCTCACCGCGGGAGCGGACACCCCTCCACTTT; CDR3: CASSPRERTPLHF
J: TRBJ2-5; V: TRBV5-6; size: .; D: .; DNA: TGTGTCAGCAGCTTGGTCGGGGTTTCGGAGACCCAGTACTTC; CDR3: CVSSLVGVSETQYF
J: TRBJ1-1; V: TRBV12-3/TRBV12-4; size: .; D: .; DNA: TGTGCCAGCAACACAAACTGGGGTGAAGCTTTCTTT; CDR3: CASNTNWGEAFF
J: TRBJ2-7; V: TRBV11-3; size: many; D: .; DNA: TGTGCCAGCAGCTTAGGTGGGGACCCATCCTACGAGCAGTACTTC; CDR3: CASSLGGDPSYEQYF
J: TRBJ2-5; V: TRBV29-1; size: few; D: .; DNA: TGCAGCGTCGCAGGGGAAGAGACCCAGTACTTC; CDR3: CSVAGEETQYF
J: TRBJ1-1; V: TRBV7-8; size: .; D: TRBD1; DNA: TGTGCCAGCAGCCCGTGGACAGGTGGGGTAGGCACTGAAGCTTTCTTT; CDR3: CASSPWTGGVGTEAFF